This entry lists 30 T cell receptor beta chains sequenced from one sample in a study of shared clonotypes between healthy human individuals. Generated by immunoSEQ multiplex PCR, the TCRdb table keeps only in-frame clones and is missing some. The sample has about 2 million clones, just under 95% seen once; the top ten hold around 1.1%. Naivety among CD8 cells was defined by CD45RO negativity and positive CCR7 selection, thereby excluding terminally differentiated effector memory CD45RA+ cells. The specimen sequenced was naive CD8+ T cells sorted from blood. These receptors originate from a young man in good health.

The chain couples TRBV14 to TRBJ1-2; 9 bases agree with TRBD1. Germline-derived CDR1 and CDR2 are SGHDN and FVKESK. Losses at the gene ends were 4 bases for V and 4 bases for J; bases not matched to a gene: 4. The CDR3 contains 14 residues. This CDR3 reads CASSPDRGFYGYTF. The CDR3 DNA reads TGTGCCAGCAGCCCTGACAGGGGGTTCTATGGCTACACCTTC.

Remarks on this clone: This specimen includes other DNA sequences encoding the same CDR3. This sequence joins TRBV28 and TRBJ2-1; 10 bases match TRBD2. Germline values: CDR1 MDHEN, CDR2 SYDVKM. This CDR3 region has 14 residues. V lost 5 bases, J lost 5 bases, and 3 bases stayed unmatched. The CDR3 DNA is TGTGCCAGCAGTATTCTAGCGGGGGACAATGAGCAGTTCTTC. Encoded protein: CASSILAGDNEQFF.

The chain recombines TRBV19 with TRBJ1-2; D is unresolved. The CDR3 contains 11 residues. V was clipped by 7 bases and J by 1 base, with 4 bases between them. Germline CDR1 LNHDA, CDR2 SQIVND (reference sequence). The CDR3 is CASISNYGYTF. The DNA for the CDR3 is TGTGCCAGTATAAGTAACTATGGCTACACCTTC.

This chain connects TRBV7-9 to TRBJ2-7, with D tentatively TRBD1 or TRBD2 (5 bases each). This CDR3 is built from 14 residues. Germline V gene sequence: CDR1 SEHNR, CDR2 FQNEAQ (reference sequence). V was shortened by 5 bases and J by 6 bases, with 17 bases between the two germline ends. This chain's CDR3 is CASSPSRDPSEQYF. The CDR3, as DNA: TGTGCCAGCAGCCCATCCCGGGACCCCTCCGAGCAGTACTTC.

The chain links TRBV27 to TRBJ2-5; 12 nucleotides line up with TRBD2. The CDR3 loop spans 15 amino acids. Trimming at V came to 4 bases and at J to 4 bases, leaving 4 bases not matched to a gene. Per germline, CDR1 MNHEY and CDR2 SMNVEV (reference sequence). This CDR3 is CASSSTSGGLETQYF. The CDR3 bases are TGTGCCAGCAGTTCAACTAGCGGGGGGCTAGAGACCCAGTACTTC.

The chain recombines TRBV19 with TRBJ2-7, with 7 bases fitting TRBD1. The CDR3 loop spans 14 amino acids. The junction had 8 bases not matched to a gene; V was cut back by 5 bases and J by 4 bases. Per germline, CDR1 LNHDA and CDR2 SQIVND (reference sequence). For the CDR3, the DNA is TGTGCCAGTAGTCACGGGCAGGGGGTGTACGAGCAGTACTTC. Protein sequence: CASSHGQGVYEQYF.

The chain links TRBV6-5 to TRBJ1-2; D possibly corresponds to TRBD1 (5 bases). The CDR3 is made up of 15 amino acids. Germline CDR1 MNHEY, CDR2 SVGAGI. The V end lost 0 bases, the J end lost 2 bases, and 10 bases lay between the germline ends. CDR3 amino acids: CASSYSEWGNYGYTF. The CDR3 nucleotides are TGTGCCAGCAGTTACTCGGAATGGGGGAACTATGGCTACACCTTC.

This clone was seen a handful of times. The chain uses TRBV10-3 and TRBJ1-6; D perhaps matches TRBD1 (6 bases). The CDR3 loop spans 14 amino acids. Germline V gene sequence: CDR1 ENHRY, CDR2 SYGVKD. Trimming shortened V by 10 bases and J by 5 bases, and 15 bases separated the two germline ends. The CDR3 DNA follows: TGTGCCACCTTCCAGGGGCAGGATAATTCACCCCTCCACTTT. The encoded protein is CATFQGQDNSPLHF.

V and J are TRBV7-8 and TRBJ1-1; D not certain. The CDR3 spans 17 residues. The germline CDR1 and CDR2 sequences are SGHVS and FQNEAQ. Trimming stripped 2 bases from V and 1 base from J, with 17 bases between. This CDR3 reads CASSLNRGLSENTEAFF. The DNA for the CDR3 is TGTGCCAGCAGCTTAAACCGAGGTCTCAGCGAGAACACTGAAGCTTTCTTT.

The V and J genes are TRBV5-3 and TRBJ1-6; D is uncertain. TRBV5-3 is an open reading frame, and its role is uncertain. This CDR3 spans 13 amino acids. Trimming removed 6 bases at V and 11 bases at J, with 15 bases between. Here the CDR3 DNA reads TGTGCCAGAATCCACGGGGATGGTCCACCCCTCCACTTT. This gives the protein CARIHGDGPPLHF.

The chain has TRBV2 and TRBJ2-7; possible D gene TRBD1, 5 bases. Trimming took 2 bases from V and 6 from J, leaving 23 bases between them. Germline CDR1 reads SNHLY; CDR2 reads FYNNEI. The CDR3 is 17 amino acids. The CDR3 coding sequence is TGTGCCAGCAGTGAAAGGGGCAAGGGGAACCTGGAGTCCGAGCAGTACTTC. Its translation: CASSERGKGNLESEQYF.

V and J are TRBV5-1 and TRBJ2-1, with D maybe TRBD2 (5 bases). Germline assignment: CDR1 SGHRS and CDR2 YFSETQ. V was pared by 5 bases and J by 5 bases, with 17 bases between. CDR3 size: 15 residues. CDR3 coding DNA: TGCGCCAGCAGTACTGGAGAGGGATTCCACAATGAGCAGTTCTTC. Its translation: CASSTGEGFHNEQFF. Full variable domain (outside the CDR3, taken from reference TRBV5-1 and TRBJ2-1): KAGVTQTPRYLIKTRGQQVTLSCSPISGHRSVSWYQQTPGQGLQFLFEYFSETQRNKGNFPGRFSGRQFSNSRSEMNVSTLELGDSALYLCASSTGEGFHNEQFFGPGTRLTVL.

CDR3 region: CASSFAGGQETQYF. The CDR3 DNA reads TGTGCCAGCAGCTTCGCGGGGGGACAAGAGACCCAGTACTTC. The chain employs TRBV5-4 and TRBJ2-5, with 8 bases aligning to TRBD2. The V segment lost 2 bases and the J segment 2 bases; nucleotides outside the gene matches: 2. The CDR3 covers 14 residues. CDR1 and CDR2 from the germline V gene are SGHNT and YYREEE (reference sequence). Variable domain in full (rest from reference TRBV5-4 and TRBJ2-5): ETGVTQSPTHLIKTRGQQVTLRCSSQSGHNTVSWYQQALGQGPQFIFQYYREEENGRGNFPPRFSGLQFPNYSSELNVNALELDDSALYLCASSFAGGQETQYFGPGTRLLVL.

As for this clone: The sample carries other DNA sequences with the same CDR3. The chain is built from TRBV9 and TRBJ2-3; 11 bases map to TRBD2. The length of the CDR3 is 16 residues. Trimming took 0 bases from V and 1 from J; bases not matched to a gene: 1. Germline CDR1 and CDR2: SGDLS and YYNGEE. CDR3 sequence (DNA): TGTGCCAGCAGCGTAGCACTAGCGGGGGGCACAGATACGCAGTATTTT. Protein product: CASSVALAGGTDTQYF.

The V gene is TRBV7-9, the J gene TRBJ1-1; tentative D call: TRBD1 (5 bases). The V gene lost 1 base and the J gene lost 4 bases, with 13 bases spanning the gap. Looked up from germline, CDR1 is SEHNR and CDR2 is FQNEAQ (reference sequence). This CDR3 is 15 amino acids long. The CDR3 DNA reads TGTGCCAGCAGCTTAGGAGGTTTGGGGGGCACTGAAGCTTTCTTT. Residues: CASSLGGLGGTEAFF.

This clone has only one observation. The chain combines TRBV30 with TRBJ1-6; D call uncertain. Trimming took 0 bases from V and 0 from J, leaving 15 bases between them. Germline assignment: CDR1 GTSNPN and CDR2 SVGIG (reference sequence). This CDR3 is 18 amino acids long. For the CDR3, the DNA is TGTGCCTGGAGTGTCATAGGAGTTTACAGCTCCTATAATTCACCCCTCCACTTT. It codes for CAWSVIGVYSSYNSPLHF.

The gene calls are TRBV27 and TRBJ2-5; D is unclear. CDR3 length: 14 residues. Germline lookup yields CDR1 MNHEY and CDR2 SMNVEV (reference sequence). Trimming shortened V by 5 bases and J by 0 bases, and 10 bases separated the two germline ends. DNA of the CDR3: TGTGCCAGCAGTCCACTCCGGAACCAAGAGACCCAGTACTTC. Amino acid sequence: CASSPLRNQETQYF.

Written as DNA, the CDR3 is TGCGCCAGCAGCCTACAGGGTGGCGACACTGAAGCTTTCTTT. Translated, it gives CASSLQGGDTEAFF. The chain is built from TRBV4-1 and TRBJ1-1; D is perhaps TRBD1 (6 bases). Germline V gene lookup returns CDR1 MGHRA and CDR2 YSYEKL. The CDR3 loop spans 14 amino acids. Trimming stripped 4 bases from V and 3 bases from J, with 12 bases between.

This clone was seen more than once but under ten times. The V gene is TRBV2, the J gene TRBJ2-6, with D uncertain. The CDR3 loop spans 15 amino acids. In germline, CDR1 is SNHLY, CDR2 FYNNEI. Trimming shortened V by 3 bases and J by 1 base, and 7 bases separated the two germline ends. DNA for the CDR3: TGTGCCAGCAGTGATGAGCAATCTGGGGCCAACGTCCTGACTTTC. The encoded protein is CASSDEQSGANVLTF. Drawing the rest from reference TRBV2 and TRBJ2-6, the complete variable domain is EPEVTQTPSHQVTQMGQEVILRCVPISNHLYFYWYRQILGQKVEFLVSFYNNEISEKSEIFDDQFSVERPDGSNFTLKIRSTKLEDSAMYFCASSDEQSGANVLTFGAGSRLTVL.

The gene calls are TRBV27 and TRBJ2-3; D is undetermined. This CDR3 comprises 14 residues. Deletions cut 6 bases from V and 2 bases from J, with 12 bases between. Germline CDR1 and CDR2: MNHEY and SMNVEV (reference sequence). The CDR3 protein is CASRKLLSTDTQYF. The DNA for the CDR3 is TGTGCCAGCAGAAAACTTCTTTCCACAGATACGCAGTATTTT.

This clone was counted only a few times. Within the sample, other DNA sequences also encode this same CDR3. This chain joins TRBV27 and TRBJ1-1, with a possible D match to TRBD1 (5 bases). V lost 3 bases, J lost 1 base, and 6 bases lay in between. The CDR3 is made up of 13 amino acids. The germline CDR1 and CDR2 sequences are MNHEY and SMNVEV (reference sequence). The CDR3 DNA follows: TGTGCCAGCAGTTTCCAGGGGAACACTGAAGCTTTCTTT. Its protein product is CASSFQGNTEAFF.

V and J are TRBV12-5 and TRBJ1-5; D call uncertain. Germline assignment: CDR1 LGHNT and CDR2 FRNRAP. The CDR3 covers 12 residues. V was shortened by 3 bases and J by 5 bases, with 5 bases between the two germline ends. The CDR3 DNA reads as TGTGCTAGTGGTTTATATGATCAGCCCCAGCATTTT. It is translated as CASGLYDQPQHF.

This clone occurred once. The genes are TRBV30 and TRBJ2-1; possible D gene TRBD1, 5 bases. The CDR3 totals 13 residues. The germline CDR1 and CDR2 sequences are GTSNPN and SVGIG (reference sequence). The germline V and J ends were trimmed by 2 bases and 8 bases, with 13 bases remaining between them. The DNA for the CDR3 is TGTGCCTGGAGTCGGCAGGGTGTGGATGAGCAGTTCTTC. This translates into CAWSRQGVDEQFF.

The V gene is TRBV5-8, the J gene TRBJ1-2; D is perhaps TRBD1 (5 bases). The germline CDR1 and CDR2 sequences are SGHTS and YDEGEE. This CDR3 is 15 amino acids long. V was shortened by 0 bases and J by 8 bases, with 17 bases between the two germline ends. In DNA form, the CDR3 reads TGTGCCAGCAGCTTGGGAGACAGCCAACTGGAAGGCTACACCTTC. Amino acids: CASSLGDSQLEGYTF.

V is TRBV28 and J is TRBJ2-7; D ambiguous. Germline CDR1 is MDHEN and CDR2 is SYDVKM. CDR3 size: 14 residues. With 7 bases removed from V and 0 bases from J, the gap between germline ends came to 13 bases. The CDR3 DNA reads TGTGCCAGCACCGCCGCTGGAAGCTCCTACGAGCAGTACTTC. Protein sequence: CASTAAGSSYEQYF.

The chain joins TRBV19 to TRBJ2-2; D remains unclear. V was clipped by 7 bases and J by 6 bases, with 9 bases between them. The germline V gene encodes CDR1 LNHDA and CDR2 SQIVND (reference sequence). The CDR3 runs 12 residues. CDR3 bases: TGTGCCAGTACCCCAGACTCCGGGGAGCTGTTTTTT. Residues: CASTPDSGELFF.

About this clone itself: The identical CDR3 is also encoded by other nucleotide sequences in the sample. The CDR3, as DNA: TGTGCCAGCAGTTACTCGATGGAGACCCAGTACTTC. Its protein is CASSYSMETQYF. V gene TRBV6-5 combines with J gene TRBJ2-5; no reliable D call. Germline V gene sequence: CDR1 MNHEY, CDR2 SVGAGI. The CDR3 runs to 12 residues. Trimming left V 0 bases short and J 5 bases short, with 4 bases between.

The V gene is TRBV9, the J gene TRBJ2-7; D is perhaps TRBD1 (5 bases). Trimming removed 4 bases from V and 7 bases from J, with 18 bases in between. Germline lookup yields CDR1 SGDLS and CDR2 YYNGEE. The CDR3 spans 14 residues. DNA of the CDR3: TGTGCCAGCAGCCCCCAAAGGGCTCCAGGGGAGCAGTACTTC. It encodes CASSPQRAPGEQYF.

This chain uses TRBV28 with TRBJ2-7; D is perhaps TRBD1 (5 bases). Germline lookup yields CDR1 MDHEN and CDR2 SYDVKM. This CDR3 has 17 amino acids. Trimming pared 1 base from V and 4 bases from J, leaving 20 bases between. For the CDR3, the DNA is TGTGCCAGCAGTTTATCGATCAGGGCCCCCCTTCCTTACGAGCAGTACTTC. This encodes CASSLSIRAPLPYEQYF.

This chain's CDR3 is CASGRDRDMDEQFF. The CDR3 DNA sequence: TGTGCCAGCGGGCGGGACAGGGATATGGATGAGCAGTTCTTC. This chain connects TRBV28 to TRBJ2-1, with TRBD1 identical over 9 bases. Trimming at V came to 8 bases and at J to 8 bases, leaving 10 bases not matched to a gene. Per the germline V gene, CDR1 is MDHEN and CDR2 is SYDVKM. This CDR3 is built from 14 residues.